What follows are 10 T cell receptor beta chains derived from one specimen sequenced in a study of T-cell reconstitution after alpha-beta-depleted transplantation in children. This sample's TCRbeta library carried unique molecular identifier barcodes. A single record per CDR3 protein comes from TCRdb applying MiXCR to the PCR reads. This sample has roughly 220,000 distinct CDR3 sequences, with 9.7% found just once. The specimen was PBMCs from the stem cell graft donor, collected from the stem cell graft. The source is a human donor who donated a stem cell graft to a child with SCID.

This clonotype was picked up many times. This sequence joins TRBV7-2 and TRBJ2-1; possible D gene TRBD2, 6 bases. This CDR3 comprises 17 residues. Germline CDR1 SGHTA, CDR2 FQGNSA. The germline V and J ends were trimmed by 4 bases and 2 bases, with 18 bases remaining between them. The CDR3 reads CASSSSLGAGPYNEQFF. The CDR3 DNA reads as TGTGCCAGCAGCTCCTCCTTAGGGGCGGGACCCTACAATGAGCAGTTCTTC. Combining the CDR3 with reference TRBV7-2 and TRBJ2-1 gives the whole variable domain GAGVSQSPSNKVTEKGKDVELRCDPISGHTALYWYRQSLGQGLEFLIYFQGNSAPDKSGLPSDRFSAERTGGSVSTLTIQRTQQEDSAVYLCASSSSLGAGPYNEQFFGPGTRLTVL.

This clonotype was detected ten times or more. V gene TRBV6-6 combines with J gene TRBJ1-1; D unclear. The V gene's germline CDR1 is MNHNY and CDR2 SVGAGI (reference sequence). The CDR3 length is 13 residues. Trimming removed 6 bases from V and 6 bases from J, with 14 bases in between. CDR3: CASSREGSAEAFF. The CDR3 nucleotides are TGTGCCAGCAGCCGCGAGGGTAGCGCTGAAGCTTTCTTT.

This clonotype was detected ten times or more. This CDR3 reads CATSDPRDRAGRDTQYF. CDR3 nucleotide sequence: TGTGCCACCAGTGATCCGCGAGACAGGGCGGGAAGAGATACGCAGTATTTT. The genes are TRBV24-1 and TRBJ2-3, with D perhaps matching TRBD1 (7 bases). Germline lookup yields CDR1 KGHDR and CDR2 SFDVKD. This CDR3 spans 17 amino acids. Trimming cost V 3 bases and J 5 bases, with 20 bases left between them.

This clonotype has ten or more counts. The chain joins TRBV20-1 to TRBJ1-2; D is ambiguous. The CDR3 runs to 14 residues. The V gene lost 6 bases and the J gene lost 4 bases, with 18 bases spanning the gap. Germline CDR1 DFQATT, CDR2 SNEGSKA (reference sequence). The CDR3 DNA sequence: TGCAGTGCCAACCGAGGCAAGACCATCTATGGCTACACCTTC. This translates into CSANRGKTIYGYTF.

The genes are TRBV29-1 and TRBJ2-5, with 8 bases that match TRBD1. The V and J ends lost 3 bases and 7 bases, in that order; junction bases with no gene match: 7. CDR1 and CDR2 from the germline V gene are SQVTM and ANQGSEA. The CDR3 runs 13 residues. CDR3 sequence: CSVEDRELWTQYF. CDR3 DNA sequence: TGCAGCGTTGAGGACAGGGAGCTGTGGACCCAGTACTTC. The full variable domain, its missing parts supplied by reference TRBV29-1 and TRBJ2-5, is SAVISQKPSRDICQRGTSLTIQCQVDSQVTMMFWYRQQPGQSLTLIATANQGSEATYESGFVIDKFPISRPNLTFSTLTVSNMSPEDSSIYLCSVEDRELWTQYFGPGTRLLVL.

This clonotype was detected ten times or more. The V and J genes are TRBV5-1 and TRBJ1-1; D is unresolved. V lost 0 bases, J lost 9 bases, and 15 bases lay in between. This CDR3 has 14 residues. Germline V gene lookup returns CDR1 SGHRS and CDR2 YFSETQ. The CDR3 loop reads CASSLGDGVQQAFF. CDR3 nucleotides: TGCGCCAGCAGCTTGGGGGATGGGGTCCAGCAAGCTTTCTTT.

Many counts were recorded for this clonotype. The chain combines TRBV12-3 or TRBV12-4 with TRBJ2-1; tentatively, D is TRBD2 (5 bases). This CDR3 contains 15 residues. Between the trimmed V and J ends, which lost 3 bases and 4 bases, there was a span of 13 bases. In nucleotides, the CDR3 is TGTGCCAGCAGTTTCGAGGGCCACCCTTACAATGAGCAGTTCTTC. It specifies CASSFEGHPYNEQFF.

On this clonotype itself: It may be a read error: a sequence one base away is much more abundant. The genes are TRBV12-3 or TRBV12-4 and TRBJ2-1; D might be TRBD1 (5 bases). The CDR3 runs 13 residues. The chain's CDR3 is CASNRQFNNGQFF. Here the CDR3 DNA reads TGTGCCAGCAACAGACAGTTTAACAATGGGCAGTTCTTC.

This chain connects TRBV2 to TRBJ2-3; 7 bases agree with TRBD2. This CDR3 is 22 amino acids long. V shed 2 bases and J 2 bases; nucleotides not matched to a gene: 25. Germline values: CDR1 SNHLY, CDR2 FYNNEI. The CDR3 DNA is TGTGCCAGCAGTGAACCCCGAGACAACCGGTCGGGACTATCGCCGAACACAGATACGCAGTATTTT. Amino acid sequence: CASSEPRDNRSGLSPNTDTQYF.

This clonotype was detected many times. The rearrangement links TRBV10-3 to TRBJ1-1, with 8 bases that match TRBD1. Germline loops: CDR1 ENHRY, CDR2 SYGVKD. Unmatched junction bases numbered 1, after V lost 3 bases and J lost 4 bases. This CDR3 has 13 amino acids. In DNA form, the CDR3 reads TGTGCCATCAGTGATGACAGGGGCACTGAAGCTTTCTTT. It encodes CAISDDRGTEAFF.